Listed below are T cell receptor beta chains from one sample, sequenced in a study of blood T cell repertoires in COVID-19. This table comes from immunoSEQ multiplex PCR, and its TCRdb copy is limited to in-frame clones, with some not included. This sample carries tens of thousands of clones, about 86% of them seen once, and the ten largest clones take about 6.5%. Sequencing was performed on peripheral blood. These receptors were taken from a woman between 55 and 75 years old with COVID-19, enrolled during active disease. Both conserved end residues are part of each CDR3. D genes are given only for firm matches. Clone size is not always given. Where it is, it says once, few, many or a class for expanded clones.

v_call: TRBV2; clone_size: -; j_call: TRBJ2-5; d_call: TRBD2; cdr3_aa: CASSGGGRAWETQYF; cdr3_nt: TGTGCCAGCAGTGGAGGCGGGAGGGCCTGGGAGACCCAGTACTTC
v_call: TRBV6-6; clone_size: once; j_call: TRBJ1-5; d_call: TRBD1; cdr3_aa: CASTSRGQGSNQPQHF; cdr3_nt: TGTGCCAGCACTTCCCGGGGACAGGGAAGCAATCAGCCCCAGCATTTT
v_call: TRBV5-8; clone_size: -; j_call: TRBJ2-7; d_call: -; cdr3_aa: CASSLVQGTFTYEQYF; cdr3_nt: TGTGCCAGCAGCTTGGTTCAGGGTACCTTTACCTACGAGCAGTACTTC
v_call: TRBV27; clone_size: once; j_call: TRBJ2-1; d_call: -; cdr3_aa: CASSLSPDTTYNEQFF; cdr3_nt: TGTGCCAGCAGTTTATCCCCAGACACAACCTACAATGAGCAGTTCTTC
v_call: TRBV19; clone_size: -; j_call: TRBJ1-1; d_call: -; cdr3_aa: CASSIALNTEAFF; cdr3_nt: TGTGCCAGTAGTATAGCTCTGAACACTGAAGCTTTCTTT
v_call: TRBV29-1; clone_size: -; j_call: TRBJ2-7; d_call: TRBD1; cdr3_aa: CSVAWTGHEQYF; cdr3_nt: TGCAGCGTTGCTTGGACAGGGCACGAGCAGTACTTC
v_call: TRBV5-1; clone_size: -; j_call: TRBJ2-1; d_call: TRBD1; cdr3_aa: CASSIRQGSYNEQFF; cdr3_nt: TGCGCCAGCAGCATACGACAGGGGTCCTACAATGAGCAGTTCTTC
v_call: TRBV30; clone_size: -; j_call: TRBJ2-1; d_call: -; cdr3_aa: CAWGFGANEQFF; cdr3_nt: TGTGCCTGGGGGTTTGGGGCGAATGAGCAGTTCTTC
v_call: TRBV9; clone_size: -; j_call: TRBJ1-1; d_call: -; cdr3_aa: CAKLRGETEAFF; cdr3_nt: TGTGCCAAACTCCGGGGGGAGACTGAAGCTTTCTTT
v_call: TRBV6-5; clone_size: -; j_call: TRBJ1-5; d_call: TRBD1; cdr3_aa: CASSYVQGASNQPQHF; cdr3_nt: TGTGCCAGCAGTTACGTGCAGGGGGCAAGCAATCAGCCCCAGCATTTT
v_call: TRBV5-4; clone_size: -; j_call: TRBJ2-4; d_call: -; cdr3_aa: CASRPDLNAKNIQYF; cdr3_nt: TGTGCCAGCAGACCGGACTTAAATGCCAAAAACATTCAGTACTTC
v_call: TRBV29-1; clone_size: -; j_call: TRBJ1-1; d_call: TRBD1; cdr3_aa: CSASSGQEFAEAFF; cdr3_nt: TGCAGCGCTTCCTCCGGACAGGAGTTTGCTGAAGCTTTCTTT
v_call: TRBV12-3/TRBV12-4; clone_size: -; j_call: TRBJ1-2; d_call: -; cdr3_aa: CASSPYNYGYTF; cdr3_nt: TGTGCCAGCAGTCCCTATAACTATGGCTACACCTTC
v_call: TRBV30; clone_size: -; j_call: TRBJ2-1; d_call: -; cdr3_aa: CAWRGGGLSSYNEQFF; cdr3_nt: TGTGCCTGGAGAGGGGGAGGGTTGAGCTCCTACAATGAGCAGTTCTTC
v_call: TRBV4-2; clone_size: -; j_call: TRBJ1-2; d_call: -; cdr3_aa: CASSRNRDNYGYTF; cdr3_nt: TGTGCCAGCAGCCGGAACAGGGACAACTATGGCTACACCTTC
v_call: TRBV7-8; clone_size: -; j_call: TRBJ1-5; d_call: -; cdr3_aa: CASSSEWGLGQPQHF; cdr3_nt: TGTGCCAGCAGCTCCGAGTGGGGACTCGGTCAGCCCCAGCATTTT
v_call: TRBV7-2; clone_size: -; j_call: TRBJ2-3; d_call: -; cdr3_aa: CASSLAAASNTDTQYF; cdr3_nt: TGTGCCAGCAGCTTAGCGGCGGCTTCCAACACAGATACGCAGTATTTT
v_call: TRBV10-2; clone_size: -; j_call: TRBJ1-1; d_call: -; cdr3_aa: CASSPGMNTEAFF; cdr3_nt: TGCGCCAGCAGTCCTGGCATGAACACTGAAGCTTTCTTT
v_call: TRBV12-5; clone_size: -; j_call: TRBJ1-1; d_call: TRBD1; cdr3_aa: CASGRNPTGAGTEAFF; cdr3_nt: TGTGCTAGTGGCCGAAACCCGACAGGGGCGGGCACTGAAGCTTTCTTT
v_call: TRBV6-5; clone_size: once; j_call: TRBJ1-5; d_call: TRBD1; cdr3_aa: CASSYFRGLQPQHF; cdr3_nt: TGTGCCAGCAGCTACTTTAGGGGGCTACAGCCCCAGCATTTT
v_call: TRBV12-3/TRBV12-4; clone_size: -; j_call: TRBJ1-4; d_call: -; cdr3_aa: CASSLGHNRELFF; cdr3_nt: TGTGCCAGCAGTTTAGGCCATAACAGGGAACTGTTTTTT
v_call: TRBV29-1; clone_size: -; j_call: TRBJ1-1; d_call: TRBD1; cdr3_aa: CSVDGQGNTEAFF; cdr3_nt: TGCAGCGTTGATGGACAGGGGAACACTGAAGCTTTCTTT
v_call: TRBV7-8; clone_size: -; j_call: TRBJ2-2; d_call: TRBD2; cdr3_aa: CASSLGGLRASGYTGELFF; cdr3_nt: TGTGCCAGCAGCTTAGGGGGACTACGCGCTTCAGGGTACACCGGGGAGCTGTTTTTT
v_call: TRBV28; clone_size: few; j_call: TRBJ1-5; d_call: -; cdr3_aa: CASSFEGRINQPQHF; cdr3_nt: TGTGCCAGCAGTTTCGAGGGCAGGATAAATCAGCCCCAGCATTTT
v_call: TRBV28; clone_size: -; j_call: TRBJ2-7; d_call: -; cdr3_aa: CASSLGPSYEQYF; cdr3_nt: TGTGCCAGCAGTTTAGGCCCGTCCTACGAGCAGTACTTC
v_call: TRBV11-2; clone_size: -; j_call: TRBJ2-7; d_call: TRBD1; cdr3_aa: CASSPDRAGYEQYF; cdr3_nt: TGTGCCAGCAGCCCCGACAGGGCTGGATACGAGCAGTACTTC
v_call: TRBV28; clone_size: -; j_call: TRBJ1-5; d_call: -; cdr3_aa: CASSSPRASRGDQPQHF; cdr3_nt: TGTGCCAGCAGTTCCCCGCGGGCTTCTCGGGGGGATCAGCCCCAGCATTTT
v_call: TRBV11-3; clone_size: -; j_call: TRBJ1-1; d_call: TRBD1; cdr3_aa: CASSGHRGWAEAFF; cdr3_nt: TGTGCCAGCAGCGGTCACAGGGGTTGGGCTGAAGCTTTCTTT
v_call: TRBV3-1/TRBV3-2; clone_size: -; j_call: TRBJ2-2; d_call: TRBD2; cdr3_aa: CASSQEFSGTPGELFF; cdr3_nt: TGTGCCAGCAGCCAAGAGTTTAGCGGGACGCCCGGGGAGCTGTTTTTT
v_call: TRBV6-5; clone_size: -; j_call: TRBJ2-7; d_call: TRBD2; cdr3_aa: CASSLSGSGYEQYF; cdr3_nt: TGTGCCAGCAGCCTTAGCGGGAGTGGGTACGAGCAGTACTTC
v_call: TRBV25-1; clone_size: -; j_call: TRBJ2-7; d_call: -; cdr3_aa: CASSEWGEPSGEQYF; cdr3_nt: TGTGCCAGCAGTGAATGGGGGGAACCCTCGGGGGAGCAGTACTTC
v_call: TRBV11-2; clone_size: -; j_call: TRBJ2-1; d_call: -; cdr3_aa: CASSLGSSSTNEQFF; cdr3_nt: TGTGCCAGCAGCTTAGGGTCTAGTAGTACCAATGAGCAGTTCTTC
v_call: TRBV7-9; clone_size: -; j_call: TRBJ1-1; d_call: -; cdr3_aa: CASSPRSHGQKNTEAFF; cdr3_nt: TGTGCCAGCAGCCCCCGGTCACACGGACAGAAGAACACTGAAGCTTTCTTT
v_call: TRBV30; clone_size: -; j_call: TRBJ1-1; d_call: -; cdr3_aa: CAWSSGGYTEAFF; cdr3_nt: TGTGCCTGGAGTTCGGGGGGATACACTGAAGCTTTCTTT
v_call: TRBV12-5; clone_size: -; j_call: TRBJ1-1; d_call: TRBD1; cdr3_aa: CASGWGTGGNTEAFF; cdr3_nt: TGTGCTAGTGGTTGGGGGACAGGGGGGAACACTGAAGCTTTCTTT
v_call: TRBV19; clone_size: -; j_call: TRBJ2-7; d_call: TRBD2; cdr3_aa: CASSPGLAEYEQYF; cdr3_nt: TGTGCCAGTAGTCCGGGACTAGCAGAATACGAGCAGTACTTC
v_call: TRBV6-6; clone_size: -; j_call: TRBJ2-2; d_call: TRBD1; cdr3_aa: CASSPETGMNTGELFF; cdr3_nt: TGTGCCAGCAGTCCAGAGACAGGGATGAACACCGGGGAGCTGTTTTTT
v_call: TRBV15; clone_size: -; j_call: TRBJ2-1; d_call: -; cdr3_aa: CATSRQNYNEQFF; cdr3_nt: TGTGCCACCAGCAGACAGAATTACAATGAGCAGTTCTTC
v_call: TRBV23-1; clone_size: -; j_call: TRBJ2-2; d_call: TRBD1; cdr3_aa: CASRDRGRCTGELFF; cdr3_nt: TGCGCCAGCAGGGACAGGGGGCGGTGCACCGGGGAGCTGTTTTTT
v_call: TRBV7-2; clone_size: -; j_call: TRBJ2-1; d_call: -; cdr3_aa: CASSFQDLGDYNEQFF; cdr3_nt: TGTGCCAGCAGCTTTCAAGATCTAGGGGACTACAATGAGCAGTTCTTC
v_call: TRBV4-1; clone_size: -; j_call: TRBJ2-7; d_call: -; cdr3_aa: CASSQSITGVDEQYF; cdr3_nt: TGCGCCAGCAGCCAGTCCATTACGGGAGTGGACGAGCAGTACTTC
v_call: TRBV6-5; clone_size: once; j_call: TRBJ1-1; d_call: -; cdr3_aa: CASSRRNTEAFF; cdr3_nt: TGTGCCAGCAGTCGCAGGAACACTGAAGCTTTCTTT
v_call: TRBV18; clone_size: -; j_call: TRBJ2-7; d_call: -; cdr3_aa: CASSPRTAAVSYEQYF; cdr3_nt: TGTGCCAGCTCACCACGGACAGCAGCCGTCTCCTACGAGCAGTACTTC
v_call: TRBV9; clone_size: -; j_call: TRBJ1-2; d_call: -; cdr3_aa: CASSVGTGYLNYGYTF; cdr3_nt: TGTGCCAGCAGCGTGGGAACAGGGTACTTGAACTATGGCTACACCTTC
v_call: TRBV9; clone_size: once; j_call: TRBJ2-7; d_call: TRBD1; cdr3_aa: CASSVEGQGYSEQYF; cdr3_nt: TGTGCCAGCAGCGTAGAAGGACAGGGATATTCCGAGCAGTACTTC
v_call: TRBV19; clone_size: -; j_call: TRBJ1-1; d_call: -; cdr3_aa: CASSLGGVNTEAFF; cdr3_nt: TGTGCCAGTAGTCTGGGAGGGGTGAACACTGAAGCTTTCTTT
v_call: TRBV5-4; clone_size: few; j_call: TRBJ2-5; d_call: -; cdr3_aa: CASSLGEKQETQYF; cdr3_nt: TGTGCCAGCAGCTTGGGCGAGAAACAAGAGACCCAGTACTTC
v_call: TRBV18; clone_size: -; j_call: TRBJ2-2; d_call: TRBD1; cdr3_aa: CASSIGQANTGELFF; cdr3_nt: TGTGCCAGCTCAATCGGACAGGCGAACACCGGGGAGCTGTTTTTT